This T cell receptor (beta chain) was captured by sequencing in a study of blood T cell repertoires in COVID-19. Turning to the study itself: COVID-19 samples collected from the United States, Italy and Spain covered acute and convalescent phases. The cDNA or gDNA used as material had been derived from T cells, B-cell-depleted T cells, or PBMCs.

In the original analysis: It was from reference gene primer amplification that nucleated cell counts were estimated. Profiling relied on immunoSEQ multiplex PCR, and the TCRdb table lists in-frame clones only, not all of them. The V and J calls and clone size are taken from that table; D and trimming were inferred from the DNA. Here the sample spans about 140,000 clones, less than 85% being singletons. Germline values: CDR1 SQVTM, CDR2 ANQGSEA. V shed 7 bases and J 2 bases; nucleotides not matched to a gene: 7. The CDR3 contains 14 residues. The sequenced material came from peripheral blood. The genes are TRBV29-1 and TRBJ2-3; TRBD1 agrees at 9 bases. The sequence came from an elderly woman in a cohort sampled during active or convalescent COVID-19. The CDR3 DNA reads as TGCAGCGCCACCCGGGACAGGGCCACAGATACGCAGTATTTT. Protein product: CSATRDRATDTQYF.